This T cell receptor (beta chain) is from a study of OX40 agonist ivuxolimab in advanced cancers. Study results and limitations: Normalized T-cell clonal expansion was also low in a subset of nonresponders. Researchers report that CD8+ T cells had, on average, more expanded clones than CD4+.

Autoimmune disease history or systemic immunosuppression meant exclusion. Note on this clone: The antigen is undetermined.

CDR1 is LGHNA and CDR2 is YNFKEQ in the germline V gene. The CDR3 is 15 residues long. V was pared by 5 bases and J by 0 bases, with 8 bases between. Clones were read by immunoSEQ multiplex PCR, and TCRdb kept only the in-frame ones, dropping some. The table records roughly 60,000 clones, around 84% of them present only once. This material consisted of CD4+ or CD8+ T cells sorted from blood, taken in a trial of the OX40 agonist ivuxolimab. This rearrangement joins TRBV4-2 to TRBJ2-6, with D unresolved. This TCR was recovered from an adult with an advanced solid tumor such as melanoma, head and neck, liver or kidney cancer. CDR3 loop: CASSLDLSGANVLTF. CDR3 coding DNA: TGTGCCAGCAGCTTGGACCTCTCTGGGGCCAACGTCCTGACTTTC.